These T cell receptor beta chains were read from a single sample in a study of cytomegalovirus exposure and HLA in healthy donors. Libraries were prepared by immunoSEQ multiplex PCR; TCRdb keeps only in-frame clonotypes and omits some of them. The table records approximately 90,000 clones, approximately 71% of them present only once. Sequenced material: PBMCs. Every receptor here comes from a man aged 25 to 40 in good health and CMV-seronegative. Both conserved end residues are part of each CDR3. The D gene is left open where the match is weak. The size entry is marked missing in some rows and otherwise reads once, few, many or a size class.

CDR3,DNA,V,D,J,size
CASSPRTGGSYNEQFF,TGTGCCAGCAGCCCTAGGACAGGGGGCTCCTACAATGAGCAGTTCTTC,TRBV7-2,TRBD1,TRBJ2-1,NA
CASSSWGGVIGTEAFF,TGTGCCAGTAGTAGTTGGGGGGGGGTTATAGGCACTGAAGCTTTCTTT,TRBV19,NA,TRBJ1-1,NA
CASSLVAGALSYEQYF,TGTGCCAGCAGCTTAGTAGCGGGGGCCCTCTCCTACGAGCAGTACTTC,TRBV7-2,TRBD2,TRBJ2-7,once
CASRRARGETQYF,TGTGCCAGCAGGAGGGCCAGGGGAGAGACCCAGTACTTC,TRBV6-5,NA,TRBJ2-5,NA
CASSYSMVVNNEQFF,TGTGCCAGCAGTTACTCGATGGTAGTGAATAATGAGCAGTTCTTC,TRBV6-5,NA,TRBJ2-1,NA
CASSASGSYEQYF,TGTGCCAGCAGTGCTAGCGGGAGCTACGAGCAGTACTTC,TRBV6-1,TRBD2,TRBJ2-7,NA
CASSVGASGEETQYF,TGTGCCAGCAGCGTAGGGGCTAGCGGGGAAGAGACCCAGTACTTC,TRBV9,TRBD2,TRBJ2-5,few
CASRDGTGEPYGYTF,TGTGCCAGCAGGGACGGGACAGGGGAACCCTATGGCTACACCTTC,TRBV6-5,TRBD1,TRBJ1-2,NA
CASRGGQKQETQYF,TGTGCCAGCAGGGGGGGACAGAAACAAGAGACCCAGTACTTC,TRBV28,NA,TRBJ2-5,NA
CASSERTGASSPLHF,TGTGCCAGCAGTGAAAGGACAGGGGCAAGTTCACCCCTCCACTTT,TRBV6-1,TRBD1,TRBJ1-6,NA
CASSSQGANTGELFF,TGTGCCAGCAGCTCACAGGGGGCGAACACCGGGGAGCTGTTTTTT,TRBV7-6,TRBD1,TRBJ2-2,NA
CASRGAGSGGYTF,TGTGCCAGCAGAGGTGCAGGGTCGGGTGGCTACACCTTC,TRBV27,NA,TRBJ1-2,NA
CASSYHNYPEAFF,TGTGCCAGCAGCTACCACAACTACCCTGAAGCTTTCTTT,TRBV13,NA,TRBJ1-1,once
CASSLATLAGRETQYF,TGTGCCAGCAGCTTAGCGACACTAGCGGGGAGGGAGACCCAGTACTTC,TRBV7-6,TRBD2,TRBJ2-5,NA
CASSPQGLRYGYTF,TGTGCCAGTAGTCCACAGGGGCTCCGCTATGGCTACACCTTC,TRBV19,TRBD1,TRBJ1-2,NA
CASSHPRDRGTGNTIYF,TGTGCCAGCAGCCACCCTAGAGACAGGGGAACTGGAAACACCATATATTTT,TRBV7-8,TRBD1,TRBJ1-3,NA
CASSLEAGARYSNQPQHF,TGTGCCAGCAGCTTAGAGGCAGGGGCTAGATATAGCAATCAGCCCCAGCATTTT,TRBV11-2,NA,TRBJ1-5,NA
CASSQGDRGRHGYTF,TGTGCCAGCAGCCAAGGAGACAGGGGGCGTCACGGCTACACCTTC,TRBV4-2,TRBD1,TRBJ1-2,NA
CASSYSMGQRSYEQYF,TGTGCCAGCAGTTACTCGATGGGACAGCGATCCTACGAGCAGTACTTC,TRBV6-6,TRBD1,TRBJ2-7,NA
CASGGLAGGGEQYF,TGTGCCAGCGGGGGACTAGCGGGAGGTGGTGAGCAGTACTTC,TRBV6-5,TRBD2,TRBJ2-7,NA
CASSPWQTGEETQYF,TGTGCCAGCAGTCCGTGGCAGACAGGGGAAGAGACCCAGTACTTC,TRBV28,TRBD1,TRBJ2-5,NA
CSVGEHYEQYF,TGCAGCGTGGGCGAGCACTACGAGCAGTACTTC,TRBV29-1,NA,TRBJ2-7,NA
CASSPPYYEQYF,TGTGCCAGCTCACCACCATACTACGAGCAGTACTTC,TRBV18,NA,TRBJ2-7,NA